This T cell receptor (beta chain) derives from a study of blood T cell repertoires in COVID-19. Study details: Spain, Italy and the United States supplied samples that represented acute and convalescent COVID-19.

Trimming cost V 5 bases and J 1 base, with 11 bases left between them. This CDR3 contains 14 residues. Germline CDR1 and CDR2: SGHVS and FNYEAQ. Study processing details: Estimates of nucleated cell counts were drawn from the amplification of reference gene primers. Sequenced by immunoSEQ multiplex PCR; TCRdb stores in-frame clones only, minus some. The DNA gave D and trimming, while V, J and clone size come from that table. This table holds 100,000 to 150,000 clones, around 87% found once. This chain connects TRBV7-6 to TRBJ1-1, with a tentative D call TRBD1 (6 bases). The sample taken for sequencing was peripheral blood. The clonotype was recovered from a human donor in a cohort sampled during active COVID-19. The CDR3, as DNA: TGTGCCAGCAGCCGGAGGACAGAGAACACTGAAGCTTTCTTT. Translated, it gives CASSRRTENTEAFF.